The 31 T cell receptor beta chains given below trace back to one sample, sequenced in a study of beta chain features in type 1 diabetes. General study results and limits: Type 1 diabetes patients showed a moderate but significant shortening of TCRB CDR3s in all four CD4+ subsets.

What was sequenced were expressed TCRB transcripts, since all of the isolated RNA had been reverse transcribed. The method was immunoSEQ multiplex PCR; TCRdb's version includes in-frame clones alone and lacks a portion of them. This sample has 300,000 to 350,000 clones, with around an eighth found just once. These receptors' targets are unknown. Sequenced input: naive CD4+ T cells from blood. Receptors were obtained from a young woman with type 1 diabetes.

A few counts support this clone. This chain joins TRBV18 and TRBJ1-1; 9 nucleotides agree with TRBD1. V trimming: 4 bases; J trimming: 8 bases; junction bases outside the gene matches: 2. Germline assignment: CDR1 KGHSH and CDR2 LQKENI. This CDR3 is 12 amino acids long. The CDR3 bases are TGTGCCAGCTCACGGGGACAGGGCGAAGCTTTCTTT. Its translation is CASSRGQGEAFF. Full variable domain (outside the CDR3, taken from reference TRBV18 and TRBJ1-1): NAGVMQNPRHLVRRRGQEARLRCSPMKGHSHVYWYRQLPEEGLKFMVYLQKENIIDESGMPKERFSAEFPKEGPSILRIQQVVRGDSAAYFCASSRGQGEAFFGQGTRLTVV.

The V call is TRBV5-4, the J call TRBJ2-3; D gene unclear. The CDR3 consists of 11 residues. Trimming took off 3 bases at V and 6 bases at J, with 5 bases between the two ends. Germline V gives CDR1 SGHNT, CDR2 YYREEE (reference sequence). The CDR3 bases are TGTGCCAGCAGCTCTCCTGATACGCAGTATTTT. Protein product: CASSSPDTQYF.

This clone was observed a handful of times. The rearrangement uses TRBV5-4 and TRBJ2-1; 10 positions agree with TRBD2. V trimming: 6 bases; J trimming: 9 bases; junction bases outside the gene matches: 12. In germline, CDR1 is SGHNT, CDR2 YYREEE (reference sequence). The CDR3 loop spans 15 amino acids. The CDR3 DNA follows: TGTGCCAGCAACCAACTAGCGGGAAAGCTCAGTGAGCAGTTCTTC. Its translation: CASNQLAGKLSEQFF.

This clone was seen more than once but under ten times. V usage is TRBV30 and J usage is TRBJ1-2; TRBD1 matches at 10 bases. After removal of 4 bases from V and 1 base from J, the junction contained 6 bases not matched to a gene. Looked up from germline, CDR1 is GTSNPN and CDR2 is SVGIG (reference sequence). The CDR3 is 15 residues long. CDR3: CAWTSRDRGNYGYTF. The CDR3 DNA follows: TGTGCCTGGACCTCCCGGGACAGGGGTAACTATGGCTACACCTTC.

The V and J genes are TRBV11-3 and TRBJ2-2; 7 nucleotides align to TRBD1. The J segment lost 7 bases and the V segment lost 5 bases, leaving 10 bases of the junction unmatched. There are 15 residues in the CDR3. The germline CDR1 and CDR2 sequences are SGHNT and YENEEA. Written as DNA, the CDR3 is TGTGCCAGCAGCCGAAAACAGGGGCTTGGCGGGGAGCTGTTTTTT. It specifies CASSRKQGLGGELFF.

This clone was observed a handful of times. The chain couples TRBV11-2 to TRBJ2-7, with D possibly TRBD2 on 7 matching bases. The CDR3 consists of 15 residues. Deletions cut 5 bases from V and 2 bases from J, with 16 bases between. Germline CDR1 and CDR2: SGHAT and FQNNGV. The CDR3 DNA follows: TGTGCCAGCAGCCCCGTCAGGGGAGGGGCCTACGAGCAGTACTTC. This encodes CASSPVRGGAYEQYF.

As to this clone: One end of the junction varies from germline; a read error may be responsible. The chain links TRBV27 to TRBJ2-1; 13 positions agree with TRBD2. Germline V gene data show CDR1 as MNHEY and CDR2 as SMNVEV (reference sequence). CDR3 size: 16 residues. This CDR3 reads CASSISGTSGTNEQFF. The CDR3 nucleotides read TGTGCCAGCAGTATATCCGGGACTAGCGGGACTAATGAGCAGTTCTTC.

This clone was seen only a few times. This specimen includes other DNA sequences encoding the same CDR3. This chain uses TRBV5-4 with TRBJ2-3; D is unresolved. The V end was cut by 2 bases, the J end by 5 bases, with 3 bases between. CDR1 is SGHNT, CDR2 YYREEE, per germline (reference sequence). The CDR3 has 11 amino acids. The CDR3, as DNA: TGTGCCAGCAGCTTACTAGATACGCAGTATTTT. Protein: CASSLLDTQYF.

This clone showed up just a few times. This chain connects TRBV6-1 to TRBJ2-1; perhaps TRBD2 as D (6 bases). The CDR3 is 16 residues long. Germline loops: CDR1 MNHNS, CDR2 SASEGT. Trimming shortened V by 3 bases and J by 7 bases, and 19 bases separated the two germline ends. CDR3 sequence (DNA): TGTGCCAGCAGTGACGGCTTCGGGAGACCCGGGAATGAGCAGTTCTTC. Protein product: CASSDGFGRPGNEQFF.

This clone showed up just a few times. The J gene is TRBJ2-1, the V gene TRBV25-1; D unresolved. CDR1 is MGHDK and CDR2 is SYGVNS in the germline V gene. Trimming cost V 5 bases and J 2 bases, with 7 bases left between them. CDR3 length: 13 residues. CDR3 DNA: TGTGCCAGCAGTTGGAGTCCCTACAATGAGCAGTTCTTC. Its translation: CASSWSPYNEQFF.

This clone occurred a few times. The chain uses TRBV7-2 and TRBJ2-7; 7 nucleotides match TRBD1. CDR3 length: 14 amino acids. The J segment lost 6 bases and the V segment lost 5 bases, leaving 10 bases of the junction unmatched. Germline V gives CDR1 SGHTA, CDR2 FQGNSA. DNA for the CDR3: TGTGCCAGCAGCCCCCAGGGGGTCTCAGGCGAGCAGTACGTC. Its translation: CASSPQGVSGEQYV.

This clone was observed a handful of times. The chain links TRBV5-1 to TRBJ2-2; D may be TRBD1 (6 bases). Germline CDR1 reads SGHRS; CDR2 reads YFSETQ. This CDR3 has 15 residues. V lost 2 bases to trimming and J lost 5 bases, with 13 bases between them. The CDR3 sequence is CASSLQQGGTGELFF. CDR3 coding DNA: TGCGCCAGCAGCTTACAACAGGGTGGTACCGGGGAGCTGTTTTTT.

This chain joins TRBV29-1 and TRBJ1-4; D is unresolved. Trimming removed 4 bases from V and 1 base from J, with 10 bases in between. Germline V gene lookup returns CDR1 SQVTM and CDR2 ANQGSEA. The CDR3 has 14 residues. CDR3 sequence reads: CSVGPGLTNEKLFF. As DNA, the CDR3 is TGCAGCGTTGGCCCCGGACTAACTAATGAAAAACTGTTTTTT. Supplemented by reference TRBV29-1 and TRBJ1-4, the full variable domain reads SAVISQKPSRDICQRGTSLTIQCQVDSQVTMMFWYRQQPGQSLTLIATANQGSEATYESGFVIDKFPISRPNLTFSTLTVSNMSPEDSSIYLCSVGPGLTNEKLFFGSGTQLSVL.

This clone was observed a few times. The V and J genes are TRBV10-3 and TRBJ2-5, with D perhaps matching TRBD2 (6 bases). This CDR3 has 11 amino acids. The ends were cut back, 7 bases at V and 5 bases at J, with 8 bases in the middle. From germline, CDR1 is ENHRY and CDR2 SYGVKD. Here the CDR3 DNA reads TGTGCCATCACAGGGAGGGAGACCCAGTACTTC. Residues: CAITGRETQYF.

This clone was counted only a few times. V gene TRBV28 combines with J gene TRBJ2-1; 15 bases are shared with TRBD2. Germline V gene sequence: CDR1 MDHEN, CDR2 SYDVKM. CDR3 length: 16 residues. Trimming removed 4 bases from V and 8 bases from J; junction bases left unmatched: 6. CDR3 region: CASSSGTSGRIYEQFF. The CDR3 bases are TGTGCCAGCAGTTCCGGGACTAGCGGGAGGATCTATGAGCAGTTCTTC.

In its sample, this clone was seen a few times. The J gene is TRBJ2-2, the V gene TRBV9, with a weak D call TRBD2 (6 bases). CDR3 size: 17 residues. Germline CDR1 SGDLS, CDR2 YYNGEE. Trimming pared 4 bases from V and 4 bases from J, leaving 20 bases between. CDR3 in amino acids: CASSPIPGERGTGELFF. CDR3 DNA sequence: TGTGCCAGCAGCCCTATCCCGGGGGAGAGGGGCACCGGGGAGCTGTTTTTT.

This clone showed up just once. V is TRBV5-1 and J is TRBJ2-3, with 10 bases identical to TRBD2. CDR3 size: 17 residues. Per the germline V gene, CDR1 is SGHRS and CDR2 is YFSETQ. J was trimmed by 0 bases and V by 0 bases; bases with no gene match: 4. DNA of the CDR3: TGCGCCAGCAGCTTGGGGTCGACTAGCGGGAGCACAGATACGCAGTATTTT. Translated, it gives CASSLGSTSGSTDTQYF. The full variable domain, with the rest looked up from reference TRBV5-1 and TRBJ2-3, is KAGVTQTPRYLIKTRGQQVTLSCSPISGHRSVSWYQQTPGQGLQFLFEYFSETQRNKGNFPGRFSGRQFSNSRSEMNVSTLELGDSALYLCASSLGSTSGSTDTQYFGPGTRLTVL.

The J gene is TRBJ1-2, the V gene TRBV5-4, with 7 nucleotides matching TRBD1. The CDR3 extends over 14 amino acids. Germline CDR1 is SGHNT and CDR2 is YYREEE (reference sequence). Trimming removed 2 bases from V and 4 bases from J; junction bases left unmatched: 5. The CDR3 here is CASSLGQATYGYTF. The CDR3 region has the DNA TGTGCCAGCAGCTTAGGACAGGCGACCTATGGCTACACCTTC. The full variable domain, with the rest looked up from reference TRBV5-4 and TRBJ1-2, is ETGVTQSPTHLIKTRGQQVTLRCSSQSGHNTVSWYQQALGQGPQFIFQYYREEENGRGNFPPRFSGLQFPNYSSELNVNALELDDSALYLCASSLGQATYGYTFGSGTRLTVV.

This clone was seen only a few times. This chain connects TRBV7-9 to TRBJ2-3; D is undetermined. The germline V and J ends were trimmed by 2 bases and 2 bases, with 5 bases remaining between them. This CDR3 has 13 residues. Germline V gene sequence: CDR1 SEHNR, CDR2 FQNEAQ (reference sequence). The CDR3 is CASSLPSTDTQYF. Here the CDR3 DNA reads TGTGCCAGCAGCTTACCCTCCACAGATACGCAGTATTTT.

This clone was counted a few times. The J gene is TRBJ2-3, the V gene TRBV7-2, with D perhaps matching TRBD1 (5 bases). The V end was cut by 4 bases, the J end by 0 bases, with 8 bases between. CDR1 and CDR2 (germline): SGHTA, FQGNSA. The CDR3 length is 14 residues. The chain's CDR3 is CASSWTPSTDTQYF. The CDR3 region has the DNA TGTGCCAGCAGCTGGACACCTAGCACAGATACGCAGTATTTT.

This clone was recorded only once. The chain links TRBV12-5 to TRBJ1-1; TRBD1 aligns across 7 bases. There are 13 residues in the CDR3. Germline V gene lookup returns CDR1 LGHNT and CDR2 FRNRAP. After removal of 0 bases from V and 9 bases from J, the junction contained 4 bases not matched to a gene. The CDR3 nucleotides are TGTGCTAGTGGTTTGGTAGAGGGGGCGCAAGCTTTCTTT. Its translation is CASGLVEGAQAFF.

This clone was picked up a small number of times. This rearrangement joins TRBV5-1 to TRBJ1-2, with 7 bases aligning to TRBD1. Germline trimming cut 8 bases from V and 8 bases from J; bases unmatched to any gene: 21. Germline V gene lookup returns CDR1 SGHRS and CDR2 YFSETQ. CDR3 length: 16 amino acids. CDR3 nucleotides: TGCGCCAGTACCCCGGGACAGACGGGCGTTTTTGCGGGCTACACCTTC. It yields the protein CASTPGQTGVFAGYTF.

This clone was picked up a small number of times. The chain is built from TRBV7-2 and TRBJ1-1, with no clear D. Trimming took off 7 bases at V and 0 bases at J, with 12 bases between the two ends. Germline V gene data show CDR1 as SGHTA and CDR2 as FQGNSA. The CDR3 sequence is 14 residues long. The CDR3 sequence is CASNGGNMNTEAFF. The CDR3 DNA sequence: TGTGCCAGCAACGGAGGTAACATGAACACTGAAGCTTTCTTT.

The CDR3 sequence is CASSTGQETQYF. The CDR3 DNA sequence: TGTGCCAGCAGTACGGGTCAGGAGACCCAGTACTTC. The rearrangement uses TRBV5-5 and TRBJ2-5; no reliable D call. This CDR3 spans 12 amino acids. Germline V gene lookup returns CDR1 SGHKS and CDR2 YYEKEE (reference sequence). Between the trimmed V and J ends, which lost 5 bases and 5 bases, there was a span of 10 bases.

This clone came up a few times. This chain connects TRBV28 to TRBJ1-5; tentative D call: TRBD1 (6 bases). Germline values: CDR1 MDHEN, CDR2 SYDVKM. The CDR3 extends over 15 amino acids. Trimming removed 3 bases from V and 4 bases from J, with 13 bases in between. CDR3 region: CASSLGIRGNQPQHF. CDR3 nucleotide sequence: TGTGCCAGCAGTTTGGGGATTAGGGGGAATCAGCCCCAGCATTTT.

This clone was found a few times. The chain couples TRBV5-1 to TRBJ2-3; no reliable D call. Looked up from germline, CDR1 is SGHRS and CDR2 is YFSETQ. V was cut by 0 bases and J by 0 bases, with 11 bases left in between. The CDR3 loop spans 16 amino acids. This CDR3 is CASSLALTGSTDTQYF. The CDR3 coding sequence is TGCGCCAGCAGCTTGGCTTTGACTGGGAGCACAGATACGCAGTATTTT.

V gene TRBV28 combines with J gene TRBJ2-7; 12 bases are shared with TRBD2. The CDR3 consists of 15 residues. Germline CDR1 and CDR2: MDHEN and SYDVKM. J lost 4 bases, V lost 6 bases, and 7 bases had no gene match. CDR3 DNA sequence: TGTGCCAGCAGCACCCTAGCGGGAGGGAGGTACGAGCAGTACTTC. Translation: CASSTLAGGRYEQYF.

The chain has TRBV19 and TRBJ2-3; D might be TRBD2 (6 bases). V was pared by 3 bases and J by 6 bases, with 13 bases between. This CDR3 comprises 14 residues. Looked up from germline, CDR1 is LNHDA and CDR2 is SQIVND (reference sequence). CDR3 DNA sequence: TGTGCCAGTAGTATGGGAGGCTACATGGATACGCAGTATTTT. Its translation is CASSMGGYMDTQYF.

The chain carries TRBV7-2 and TRBJ2-1; 11 bases match TRBD2. J gave up 6 bases and V 4 bases, and 5 bases lay outside the gene matches. In germline, CDR1 is SGHTA, CDR2 FQGNSA. There are 15 residues in the CDR3. The CDR3 sequence is CASSSGLAAPNEQFF. Here the CDR3 DNA reads TGTGCCAGCAGCTCGGGACTAGCGGCCCCCAATGAGCAGTTCTTC.

The V and J genes are TRBV5-4 and TRBJ1-1, with 8 bases fitting TRBD1. V shed 4 bases, J shed 8 bases, and the junction held 7 bases outside the gene matches. Germline assignment: CDR1 SGHNT and CDR2 YYREEE (reference sequence). The CDR3 length is 13 residues. The CDR3 region has the DNA TGTGCCAGCAGCCCGGACAGGGTGAGGGAAGCTTTCTTT. Encoded protein: CASSPDRVREAFF.

This clone was counted between two and nine times. The CDR3, as DNA: TGTGCCAGCAGCTTAATCCTAGCGAGCCCCTACGAGCAGTACTTC. Residues: CASSLILASPYEQYF. The chain couples TRBV7-2 to TRBJ2-7; TRBD2 might be the D (6 bases). CDR3 size: 15 residues. Trimming left V 2 bases short and J 2 bases short, with 13 bases between. The germline V gene has CDR1 SGHTA and CDR2 FQGNSA.